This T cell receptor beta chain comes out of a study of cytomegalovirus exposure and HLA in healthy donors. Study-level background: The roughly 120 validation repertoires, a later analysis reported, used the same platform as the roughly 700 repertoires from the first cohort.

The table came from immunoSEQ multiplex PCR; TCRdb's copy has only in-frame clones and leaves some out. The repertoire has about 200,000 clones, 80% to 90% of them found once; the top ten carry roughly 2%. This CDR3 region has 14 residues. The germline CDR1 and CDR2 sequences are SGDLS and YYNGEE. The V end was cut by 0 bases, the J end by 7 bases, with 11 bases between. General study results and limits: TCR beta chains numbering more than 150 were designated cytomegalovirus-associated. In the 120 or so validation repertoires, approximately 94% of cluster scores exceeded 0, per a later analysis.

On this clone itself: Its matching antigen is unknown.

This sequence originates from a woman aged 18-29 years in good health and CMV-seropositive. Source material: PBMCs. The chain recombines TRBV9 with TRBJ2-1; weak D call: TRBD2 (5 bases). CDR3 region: CASSVDPPGNEQFF. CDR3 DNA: TGTGCCAGCAGCGTAGATCCACCGGGGAATGAGCAGTTCTTC.